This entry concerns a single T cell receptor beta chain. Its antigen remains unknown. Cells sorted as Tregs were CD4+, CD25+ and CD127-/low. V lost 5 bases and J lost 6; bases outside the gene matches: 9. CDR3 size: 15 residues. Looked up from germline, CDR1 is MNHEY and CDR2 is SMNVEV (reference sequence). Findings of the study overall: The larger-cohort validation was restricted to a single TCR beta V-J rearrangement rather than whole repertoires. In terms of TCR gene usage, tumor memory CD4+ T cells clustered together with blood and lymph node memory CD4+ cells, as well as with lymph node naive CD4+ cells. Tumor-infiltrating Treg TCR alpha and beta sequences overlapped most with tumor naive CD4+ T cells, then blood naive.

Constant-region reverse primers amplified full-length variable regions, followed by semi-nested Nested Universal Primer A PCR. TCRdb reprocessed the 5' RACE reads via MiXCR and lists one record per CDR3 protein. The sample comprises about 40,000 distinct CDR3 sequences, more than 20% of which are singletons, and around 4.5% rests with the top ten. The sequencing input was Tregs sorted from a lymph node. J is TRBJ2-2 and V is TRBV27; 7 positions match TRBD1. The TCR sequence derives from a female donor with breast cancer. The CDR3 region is CASSRGQTGSGELFF. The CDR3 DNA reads TGTGCCAGCAGTAGGGGGCAAACAGGATCCGGGGAGCTGTTTTTT.